This TCR beta chain emerged from a study of blood T cell repertoires in COVID-19. For the study at large: The United States, Italy and Spain were the sources of the acute and convalescent COVID-19 samples. From T cells, B-cell-depleted T cells, or PBMCs came the material, which was cDNA or gDNA.

V was pared by 5 bases and J by 4 bases, with 14 bases between. This CDR3 comprises 13 residues. From germline, CDR1 is GTSNPN and CDR2 SVGIG (reference sequence). Per the original methods: Nucleated cell number was recorded as an estimate derived from reference gene primer amplification. Sequenced by immunoSEQ multiplex PCR; TCRdb stores in-frame clones only, minus some. From that table come the V and J calls and clone size; the DNA was used to work out D and trimming. This table holds around 300,000 clones, 70% to 90% found once. Seattle enrolled patients during active infection and tracked them longitudinally. Only one count was recorded for this clone.

The specimen was peripheral blood. The V and J genes are TRBV30 and TRBJ2-5; D is perhaps TRBD1 (6 bases). This sequence originates from a woman aged 70-85 years with COVID-19, enrolled during active disease. The DNA of the CDR3 is TGTGCCTGGTGGCAGGGGACGTTAGAGACCCAGTACTTC. Translation: CAWWQGTLETQYF.